This record concerns one T cell receptor beta chain sequence. Antigen: not known. The data belong to a study of vaccination effects on CD4 cells after COVID-19. Study background: Post-vaccine sampling occurred a median 72 days after the second dose. Study-wide results and caveats: Marked clonal contraction was seen in infection- and vaccine-induced clones late after vaccination. Of the vaccine-induced clones from healthy vaccinees, merely 1 of 255 recognized common cold coronaviruses as well.

The germline gives CDR1 SSHAT, CDR2 FNYEAQ (reference sequence). V gave up 5 bases and J gave up 5 bases, with 9 bases separating them. The CDR3 totals 13 residues. Using immunoSEQ multiplex PCR, the repertoire was profiled, and TCRdb retains in-frame clones only, with some absent. The sample has tens of thousands of clones, 65% to 80% seen once. With nine to eleven days of culture completed, CD4+ T cells were isolated. As their vaccination, participants received two doses of either BNT162b2 or mRNA-1273. The study found no prior SARS-CoV-2 infection in the vaccine recipients, who tested negative for nucleocapsid antibodies.

The gene calls are TRBV7-7 and TRBJ2-2, with D hard to call. This receptor was obtained from a human donor who received a COVID-19 vaccine. The sequencing used CD4+ T cells from PBMCs cultured without peptide, collected after COVID-19 vaccination. The CDR3 bases are TGTGCCAGCAGCCCCCCGGCGACCGGGGAGCTGTTTTTT. Translated, it gives CASSPPATGELFF.